Listed below are T cell receptor beta chains from one sample, sequenced in a study of shared clonotypes between healthy human individuals. TCRdb keeps only in-frame clones here, not all; method: immunoSEQ multiplex PCR. The sample carries 2.5 million or so clones, roughly nine tenths recorded once. Material for sequencing was naive CD4+ T cells sorted from blood. These TCRs come from a man younger than 35 in good health. Each CDR3 is given with its conserved first and last residue. D genes are given only for firm matches. Where a row states a size, it is once, few, many or the class of an expanded clone; other rows omit it.

j_call clone_size cdr3_length d_call v_call cdr3_nt cdr3_aa
TRBJ2-2 - 10 - TRBV30 TGTGCCTGGAGCGGGCTTACGCTGTTTTTT CAWSGLTLFF
TRBJ2-3 - 13 - TRBV2 TGTGCCAGCAGCGGTTCTAGCACAGATACGCAGTATTTT CASSGSSTDTQYF
TRBJ1-5 - 15 - TRBV7-2 TGTGCCAGCAGGGGGGACCTCCGCAGCAATCAGCCCCAGCATTTT CASRGDLRSNQPQHF
TRBJ2-2 - 16 - TRBV11-2 TGTGCCAGCAGCTTAGCGGTGGGGGGAGTCCCCGGGGAGCTGTTTTTT CASSLAVGGVPGELFF
TRBJ1-3 - 14 - TRBV19 TGTGCCAGTAGTATCGCTGGCTCTGGAAACACCATATATTTT CASSIAGSGNTIYF
TRBJ1-4 once 15 - TRBV18 TGTGCCAGCTCACCATCAAAGGGGGGCGATGAAAAACTGTTTTTT CASSPSKGGDEKLFF
TRBJ2-2 - 15 - TRBV6-5 TGTGCCAGCAGGAGCCTCAGGGAGTTCACCGGGGAGCTGTTTTTT CASRSLREFTGELFF
TRBJ1-2 few 13 - TRBV5-1 TGCGCCAGCAGCTTGGAGGGAGGCTATGGCTACACCTTC CASSLEGGYGYTF
TRBJ2-7 - 15 - TRBV6-1 TGTGCCAGCAGTAGACCCAGGGTGGGAACCTACGAGCAGTACTTC CASSRPRVGTYEQYF
TRBJ1-1 - 13 - TRBV25-1 TGTGCCAGCAGAAACAGGGAGGGGACTGAAGCTTTCTTT CASRNREGTEAFF
TRBJ2-7 - 12 - TRBV15 TGTGCCACCAGCCCCCGCGTCCTCGAGCAGTACTTC CATSPRVLEQYF
TRBJ1-2 - 14 - TRBV6-5 TGTGCCAGCAGTTACGGTACAGCTAACTATGGCTACACCTTC CASSYGTANYGYTF
TRBJ2-7 - 13 - TRBV6-6 TGTGCCAGCAGCGGGGCCGGGTTCCCCGAGCAGTACTTC CASSGAGFPEQYF
TRBJ2-7 - 14 TRBD2 TRBV7-2 TGTGCCAGCAGCTTAGTCGCGGGAGGATTCGAGCAGTACTTC CASSLVAGGFEQYF
TRBJ2-7 - 12 - TRBV29-1 TGCAGCGTTGAGGGGCAGGGTTACGAGCAGTACTTC CSVEGQGYEQYF
TRBJ2-7 - 17 - TRBV28 TGTGCCAGCAGTGGGGCCCGAGGGACAAAAGGTAAATACGAGCAGTACTTC CASSGARGTKGKYEQYF
TRBJ1-1 - 15 TRBD1 TRBV7-9 TGTGCCAGCAGCTTAGCCGGGACAGGGAACACTGAAGCTTTCTTT CASSLAGTGNTEAFF
TRBJ2-6 - 17 TRBD1 TRBV25-1 TGTGCCAGCAGTGATGGGACAGGGTGGTCTGGGGCCAACGTCCTGACTTTC CASSDGTGWSGANVLTF
TRBJ1-5 few 13 - TRBV2 TGTGCCAGCAGTGAAGGGGAGGTCAAGCCCCAGCATTTT CASSEGEVKPQHF
TRBJ1-2 - 16 - TRBV10-3 TGTGCCATCAGTCCACCGGGTGGGATACATAACTATGGCTACACCTTC CAISPPGGIHNYGYTF
TRBJ2-7 - 16 TRBD1 TRBV28 TGTGCCAGCAGTCTAATAACAGGGGTTCACTCCTACGAGCAGTACTTC CASSLITGVHSYEQYF
TRBJ1-2 once 13 - TRBV4-1 TGCGCCAGCAGCCAAGTACTAGGGGACGGCTACACCTTC CASSQVLGDGYTF
TRBJ2-6 once 18 - TRBV19 TGTGCCAGTAGTATATTCGGGACCGACTACTCTGGGGCCAACGTCCTGACTTTC CASSIFGTDYSGANVLTF
TRBJ1-1 - 15 TRBD1 TRBV4-1 TGCGCCAGCAGCCAGGGCGGGACAGTCCTCCCTGAAGCTTTCTTT CASSQGGTVLPEAFF